The 5 T cell receptor beta chains below were found in one sample sequenced in a study of OX40 agonist ivuxolimab in advanced cancers. The method was the immunoSEQ multiplex PCR assay. Not all clones reach the TCRdb copy of this immuneACCESS table, which keeps in-frame sequences only. Checked studies attribute under half of the gap to unresolved V genes and leave the rest unexplained. The sample table contains tens of thousands of clones; only one count was recorded for around 89% of them. The top ten clonotypes cover nearly 7.5% of the sample. The sample in question was CD4+ or CD8+ T cells sorted from blood, obtained in a trial of the OX40 agonist ivuxolimab. The origin of the receptors is an adult with an advanced solid tumor such as melanoma, head and neck, liver or kidney cancer.

The J gene is TRBJ2-1, the V gene TRBV4-2, with D possibly matching TRBD2 (5 bases). V lost 3 bases and J 5 bases, leaving 20 bases between the germline ends. The germline V gene has CDR1 LGHNA and CDR2 YNFKEQ. The CDR3 contains 17 residues. The CDR3 DNA reads TGTGCCAGCAGCCACTATCCGACTCCCAAGGGAGACAATGAGCAGTTCTTC. Protein: CASSHYPTPKGDNEQFF.

V and J are TRBV28 and TRBJ2-7; 7 positions match TRBD1. The CDR3 is 12 residues long. V lost 5 bases, J lost 6 bases, and 4 bases stayed unmatched. CDR1 is MDHEN, CDR2 SYDVKM, per germline. CDR3 region: CASSLGQVEQYF. The CDR3 DNA is TGTGCCAGCAGTCTCGGACAGGTCGAGCAGTACTTC.

V usage is TRBV9 and J usage is TRBJ1-6, with D hard to call. V gave up 3 bases and J gave up 0 bases, with 10 bases separating them. This CDR3 is 16 amino acids long. The germline V gene has CDR1 SGDLS and CDR2 YYNGEE. CDR3 in amino acids: CASSARLSSYNSPLHF. CDR3 nucleotide sequence: TGTGCCAGCAGCGCCCGACTGAGCTCCTATAATTCACCCCTCCACTTT.

The rearrangement joins TRBV15 to TRBJ1-2, with TRBD1 identical over 11 bases. V shed 0 bases and J 1 base; nucleotides not matched to a gene: 1. CDR3 length: 16 residues. Germline V gives CDR1 LNHNV, CDR2 YYDKDF (reference sequence). In nucleotides, the CDR3 is TGTGCCACCAGCAGAGAGGGGACAGGGGGTAACTATGGCTACACCTTC. Amino acids: CATSREGTGGNYGYTF.

The V call is TRBV6-5, the J call TRBJ1-5; 10 bases fit TRBD1. The V and J ends lost 6 bases and 11 bases, in that order; junction bases with no gene match: 13. The germline gives CDR1 MNHEY, CDR2 SVGAGI. The CDR3 is 15 residues long. The CDR3 sequence: CASSLSGTGDGAQHF. The CDR3 nucleotides read TGTGCCAGCAGCTTATCCGGGACAGGGGACGGGGCCCAGCATTTT.